The present entry profiles one TCR beta chain with its context. No antigen is known for it. It has no much larger one-base neighbor in the sample; base qualities were not kept. The sample belongs to a study of shared T cell receptors in the human thymus (TCRdb year 2021). Study-level background: The study examined how the human thymus generates shared, self-reactive T-cell receptor alpha chains.

Per the germline V gene (reference sequence), MNHEY is the CDR1 and SMNVEV is the CDR2. Reading from cysteine to phenylalanine, the CDR3 counts 14 amino acids. Here the CDR3 DNA is all that survives: 42 bases in frame from base 1. At the junction V is shortened by 1 base and J by 3 bases, with 7 bases in between. Libraries were built with the immunoSEQ multiplex PCR assay. TCRdb limited this immuneACCESS table to in-frame rearrangements with V and J called. A share of clones is missing; checked studies link under half to unresolved V genes, and the rest is unexplained. The sample table contains hundreds of thousands of clones; only one count was recorded for 85% to 90% of them. The top ten hold 0.01% of the sample. The data were also submitted as part of a second study, on human thymus T cells. Reported in the second study: Immunologically healthy infants undergoing open corrective cardiac surgery for congenital heart defects in Finland were used as donors. Thymus tissue was obtained as surgical resects removed during corrective cardiac surgery. Biased V and J gene segment usage appeared to be present in both thymic and peripheral blood repertoires. The related research found that thymic TCR repertoires overlapped highly between unrelated individuals. The study characterized TCR alpha and beta repertoires from fewer than 10 infant thymus samples and a few related peripheral blood samples. Donor ages ranged from roughly 7 to 250 days, and the cohort comprised about six male and two female infants. After being mechanically released from the tissue, thymocytes were kept at -70 degrees C in pellets of roughly 10-33 million cells. A QIAsymphony instrument was used to extract genomic DNA from frozen cell pellets. Using the immunoSEQ multiplex PCR assay, the TCRB and TCRAD loci were amplified from a standardized quantity of quality-controlled genomic DNA. Amplicons spanned the V(D)J region at a length sufficient to cover the CDR3 and identify V and J genes. Through the commercial immunoSEQ service, the amplicons were sequenced on an Illumina platform. Primer bias and sequencing errors were corrected as previously described, and TCRAD and TCRB were defined on the basis of the IMGT database. The repertoires were analysed using immunoSEQ Analyzer 3.0 and VDJTools for basic statistics, V/J segment usage, diversity estimates, rarefaction and pairwise overlap. Chao1, ChaoE, Efron-Thisted, Shannon and inverse Simpson indices were used to estimate diversity, which was also estimated on datasets down-sampled to the smallest sample. Repertoire overlap used strict matching of CDR3 nucleotide sequence, V gene and J gene, with Jaccard-based multidimensional scaling clustering. Thymus samples yielded on average approximately 800,000 unique TCRB clonotypes, compared with roughly 92,000 from blood samples.

The chain employs TRBV27 and TRBJ1-5; confidence is insufficient to name the D gene. This clonotype was sampled from a boy under two years old with a congenital heart defect. Donor details come from another sample of the same person, matched by shared clones. The sample comprised thymocytes. The nucleotide sequence reads TGTGCCAGCAGTTTATACGGGTACAATCAGCCCCAGCATTTT. Protein translation: CASSLYGYNQPQHF.